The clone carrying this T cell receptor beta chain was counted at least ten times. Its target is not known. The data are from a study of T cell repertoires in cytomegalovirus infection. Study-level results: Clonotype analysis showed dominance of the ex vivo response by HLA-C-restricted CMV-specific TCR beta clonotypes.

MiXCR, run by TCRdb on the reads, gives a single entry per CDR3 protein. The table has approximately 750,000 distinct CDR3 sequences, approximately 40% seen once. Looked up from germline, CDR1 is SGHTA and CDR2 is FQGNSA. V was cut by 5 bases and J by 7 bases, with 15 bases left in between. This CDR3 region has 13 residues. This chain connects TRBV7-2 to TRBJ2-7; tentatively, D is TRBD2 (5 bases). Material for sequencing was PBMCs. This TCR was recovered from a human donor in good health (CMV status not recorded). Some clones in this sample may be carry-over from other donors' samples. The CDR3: CASSTYPSGEQYF. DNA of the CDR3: TGTGCCAGCAGCACATATCCTTCGGGAGAGCAGTACTTC.